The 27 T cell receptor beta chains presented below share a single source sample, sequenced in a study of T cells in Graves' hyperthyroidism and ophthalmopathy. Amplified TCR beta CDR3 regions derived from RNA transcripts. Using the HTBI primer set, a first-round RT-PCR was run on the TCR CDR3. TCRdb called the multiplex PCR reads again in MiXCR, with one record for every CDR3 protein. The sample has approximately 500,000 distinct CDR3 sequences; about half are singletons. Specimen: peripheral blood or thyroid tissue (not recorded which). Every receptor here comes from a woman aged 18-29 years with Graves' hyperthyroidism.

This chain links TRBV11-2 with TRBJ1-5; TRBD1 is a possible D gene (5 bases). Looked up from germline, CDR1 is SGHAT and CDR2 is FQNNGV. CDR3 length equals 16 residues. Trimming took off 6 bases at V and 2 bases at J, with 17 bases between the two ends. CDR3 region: CASRFVLGVGNQPQHF. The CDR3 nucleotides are TGTGCCAGCAGATTTGTGCTAGGGGTGGGCAATCAGCCCCAGCATTTT. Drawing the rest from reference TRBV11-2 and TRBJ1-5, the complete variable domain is EAGVAQSPRYKIIEKRQSVAFWCNPISGHATLYWYQQILGQGPKLLIQFQNNGVVDDSQLPKDRFSAERLKGVDSTLKIQPAKLEDSAVYLCASRFVLGVGNQPQHFGDGTRLSIL.

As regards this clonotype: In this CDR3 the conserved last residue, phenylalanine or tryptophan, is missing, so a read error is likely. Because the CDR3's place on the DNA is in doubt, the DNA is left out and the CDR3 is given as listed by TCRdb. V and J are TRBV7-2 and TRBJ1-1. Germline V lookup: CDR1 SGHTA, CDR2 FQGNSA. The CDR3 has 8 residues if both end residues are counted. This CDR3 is CASSLARL.

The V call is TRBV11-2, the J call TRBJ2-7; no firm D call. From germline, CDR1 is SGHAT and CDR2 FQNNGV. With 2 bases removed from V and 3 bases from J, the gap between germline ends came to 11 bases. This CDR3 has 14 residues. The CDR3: CASSLQVSGYEQYF. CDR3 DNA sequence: TGTGCCAGCAGCTTACAGGTATCAGGCTACGAGCAGTACTTC.

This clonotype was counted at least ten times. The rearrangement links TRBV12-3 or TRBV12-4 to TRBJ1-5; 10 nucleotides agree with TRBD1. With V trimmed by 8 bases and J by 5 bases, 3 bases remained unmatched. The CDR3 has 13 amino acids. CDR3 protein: CASSDRGHQPQHF. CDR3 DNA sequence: TGTGCCAGCTCCGACAGGGGGCATCAGCCCCAGCATTTT.

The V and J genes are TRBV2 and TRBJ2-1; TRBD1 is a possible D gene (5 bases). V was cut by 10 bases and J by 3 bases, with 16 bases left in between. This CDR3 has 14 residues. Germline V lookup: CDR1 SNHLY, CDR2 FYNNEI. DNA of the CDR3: TGTGCCACCAGGGTCTCTAGGGGCTACAATGAGCAGTTCTTC. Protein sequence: CATRVSRGYNEQFF.

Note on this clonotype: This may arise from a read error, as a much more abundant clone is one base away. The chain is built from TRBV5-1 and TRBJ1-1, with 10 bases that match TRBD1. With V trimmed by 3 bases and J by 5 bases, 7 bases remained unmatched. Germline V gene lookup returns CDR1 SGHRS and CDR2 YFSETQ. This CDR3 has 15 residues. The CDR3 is CASSSYGTGETEAFF. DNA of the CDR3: TGCGCCAGCAGCTCTTATGGGACAGGGGAAACTGAAGCTTTCTTT.

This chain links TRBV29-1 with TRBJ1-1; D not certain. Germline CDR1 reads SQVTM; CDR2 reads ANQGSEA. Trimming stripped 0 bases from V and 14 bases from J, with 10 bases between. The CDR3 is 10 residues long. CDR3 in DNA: TGCAGCGTTGAAGATCGTCCCTCCTTCTTT. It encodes CSVEDRPSFF. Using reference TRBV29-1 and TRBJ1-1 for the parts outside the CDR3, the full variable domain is SAVISQKPSRDICQRGTSLTIQCQVDSQVTMMFWYRQQPGQSLTLIATANQGSEATYESGFVIDKFPISRPNLTFSTLTVSNMSPEDSSIYLCSVEDRPSFFGQGTRLTVV.

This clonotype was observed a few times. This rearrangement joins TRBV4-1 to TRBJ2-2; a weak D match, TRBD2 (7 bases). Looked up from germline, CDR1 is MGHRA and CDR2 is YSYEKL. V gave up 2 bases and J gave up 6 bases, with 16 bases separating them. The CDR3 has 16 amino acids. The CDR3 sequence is CASSQFTGGLAGELFF. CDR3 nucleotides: TGCGCCAGCAGCCAATTCACCGGGGGGCTCGCCGGGGAGCTGTTTTTT.

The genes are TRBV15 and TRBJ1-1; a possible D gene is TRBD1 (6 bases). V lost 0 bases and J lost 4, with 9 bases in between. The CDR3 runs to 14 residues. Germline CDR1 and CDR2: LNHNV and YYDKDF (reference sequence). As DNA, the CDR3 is TGTGCCACCAGCAGAGACCAGGGGATCACTGAAGCTTTCTTT. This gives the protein CATSRDQGITEAFF.

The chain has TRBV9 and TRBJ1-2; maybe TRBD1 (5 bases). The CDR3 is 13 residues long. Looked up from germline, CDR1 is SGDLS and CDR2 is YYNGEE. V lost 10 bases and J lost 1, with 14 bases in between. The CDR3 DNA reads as TGTGCCGCCGGGCAGGGTAGTAACTATGGCTACACCTTC. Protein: CAAGQGSNYGYTF.

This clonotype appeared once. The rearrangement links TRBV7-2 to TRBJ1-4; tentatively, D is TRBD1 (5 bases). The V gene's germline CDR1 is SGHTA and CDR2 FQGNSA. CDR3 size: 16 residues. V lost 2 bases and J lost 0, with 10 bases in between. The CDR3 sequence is CASSLPPGSTNEKLFF. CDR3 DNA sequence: TGTGCCAGCAGCTTACCCCCAGGGTCAACTAATGAAAAACTGTTTTTT.

The CDR3 DNA sequence: TGTGCCAGCAGTTCAGAAAAAGAGACCCAGTACTTC. As protein: CASSSEKETQYF. The chain links TRBV25-1 to TRBJ2-5; D remains ambiguous. Germline loops: CDR1 MGHDK, CDR2 SYGVNS. V lost 5 bases to trimming and J lost 3 bases, with 7 bases between them. The CDR3 sequence is 12 residues long.

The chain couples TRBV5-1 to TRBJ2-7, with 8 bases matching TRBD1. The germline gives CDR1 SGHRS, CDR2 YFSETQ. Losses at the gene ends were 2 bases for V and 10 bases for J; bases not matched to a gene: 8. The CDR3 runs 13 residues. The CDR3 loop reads CASSFWTGHLQYF. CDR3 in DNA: TGCGCCAGCAGCTTTTGGACAGGGCATCTACAGTACTTC.

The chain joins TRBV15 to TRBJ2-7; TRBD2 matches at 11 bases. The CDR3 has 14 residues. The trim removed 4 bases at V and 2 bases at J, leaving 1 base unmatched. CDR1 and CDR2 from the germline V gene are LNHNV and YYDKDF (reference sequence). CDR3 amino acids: CATSNSGRAYEQYF. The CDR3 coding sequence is TGTGCCACCAGCAATAGCGGGAGGGCCTACGAGCAGTACTTC. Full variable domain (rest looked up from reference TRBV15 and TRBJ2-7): DAMVIQNPRYQVTQFGKPVTLSCSQTLNHNVMYWYQQKSSQAPKLLFHYYDKDFNNEADTPDNFQSRRPNTSFCFLDIRSPGLGDTAMYLCATSNSGRAYEQYFGPGTRLTVT.

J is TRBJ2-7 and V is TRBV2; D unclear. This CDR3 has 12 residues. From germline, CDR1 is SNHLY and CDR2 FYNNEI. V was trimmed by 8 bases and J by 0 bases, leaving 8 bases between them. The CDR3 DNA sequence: TGTGCCAGCTTGGGCGACTCCTACGAGCAGTACTTC. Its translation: CASLGDSYEQYF.

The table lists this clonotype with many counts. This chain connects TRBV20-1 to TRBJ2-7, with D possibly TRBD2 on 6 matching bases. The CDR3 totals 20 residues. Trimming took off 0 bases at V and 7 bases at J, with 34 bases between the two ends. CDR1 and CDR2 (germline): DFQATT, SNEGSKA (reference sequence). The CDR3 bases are TGCAGTGCTAGAGATCTAGGGGACTTCGTCCCGGCGGCCCAACCAGGGGAGCAGTACTTC. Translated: CSARDLGDFVPAAQPGEQYF.

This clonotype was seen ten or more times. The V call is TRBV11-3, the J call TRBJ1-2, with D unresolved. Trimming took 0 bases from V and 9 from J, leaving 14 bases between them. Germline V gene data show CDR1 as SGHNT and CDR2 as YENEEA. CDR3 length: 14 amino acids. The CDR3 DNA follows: TGTGCCAGCAGCTTAGATCACCCACATGGCAGCTACACCTTC. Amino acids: CASSLDHPHGSYTF.

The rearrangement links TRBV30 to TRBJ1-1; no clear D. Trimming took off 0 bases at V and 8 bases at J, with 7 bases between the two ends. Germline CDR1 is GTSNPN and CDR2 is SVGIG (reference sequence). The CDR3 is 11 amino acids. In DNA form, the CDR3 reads TGTGCCTGGAGTGTAATGCGGGAAGCTTTCTTT. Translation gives CAWSVMREAFF.

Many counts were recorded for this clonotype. CDR3 nucleotides: TGTGCCAGCAGGGGGGATTTTAATGAAAAACTGTTTTTT. Amino acids: CASRGDFNEKLFF. The rearrangement joins TRBV2 to TRBJ1-4, with D possibly TRBD1 on 5 matching bases. Trimming removed 6 bases at V and 4 bases at J, with 9 bases between. The length of the CDR3 is 13 residues. Germline CDR1 reads SNHLY; CDR2 reads FYNNEI.

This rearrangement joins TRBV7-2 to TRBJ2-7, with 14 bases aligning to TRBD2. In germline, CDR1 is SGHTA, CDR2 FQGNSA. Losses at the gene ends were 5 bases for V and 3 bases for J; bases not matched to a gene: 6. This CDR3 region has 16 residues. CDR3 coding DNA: TGTGCCAGCAGCCCCCTGACTAGCGGGAGGGACTACGAGCAGTACTTC. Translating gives CASSPLTSGRDYEQYF.

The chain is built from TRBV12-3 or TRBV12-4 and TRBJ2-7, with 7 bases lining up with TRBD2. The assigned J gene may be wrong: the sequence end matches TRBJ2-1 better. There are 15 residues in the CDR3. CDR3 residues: CASSFRAGAGNEQFF. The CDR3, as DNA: TGTGCCAGCAGTTTTAGGGCGGGAGCTGGCAATGAGCAGTTCTTC.

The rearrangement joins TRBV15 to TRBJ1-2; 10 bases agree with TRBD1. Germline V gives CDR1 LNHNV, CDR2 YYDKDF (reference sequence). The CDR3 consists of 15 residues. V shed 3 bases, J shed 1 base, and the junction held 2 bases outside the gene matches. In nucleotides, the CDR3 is TGTGCCACCAGCAGGGGGACAGGGGTTAACTATGGCTACACCTTC. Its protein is CATSRGTGVNYGYTF.

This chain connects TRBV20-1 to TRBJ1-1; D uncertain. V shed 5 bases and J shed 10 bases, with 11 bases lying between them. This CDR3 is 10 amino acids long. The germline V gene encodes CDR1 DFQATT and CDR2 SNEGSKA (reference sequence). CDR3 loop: CSAVTAGAFF. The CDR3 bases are TGCAGTGCTGTAACAGCGGGAGCTTTCTTT.

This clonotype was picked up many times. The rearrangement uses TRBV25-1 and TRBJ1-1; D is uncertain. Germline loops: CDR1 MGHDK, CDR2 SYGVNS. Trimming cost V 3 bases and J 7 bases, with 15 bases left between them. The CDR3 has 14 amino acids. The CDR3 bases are TGTGCCAGCAGTGATCCCTTCAAGTCAGATGAAGCTTTCTTT. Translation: CASSDPFKSDEAFF.

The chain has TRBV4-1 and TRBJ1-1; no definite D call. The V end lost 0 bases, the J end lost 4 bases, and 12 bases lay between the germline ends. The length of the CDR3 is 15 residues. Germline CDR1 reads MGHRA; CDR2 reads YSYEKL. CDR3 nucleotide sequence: TGCGCCAGCAGCCAAGATCTTGCAGGTTTCACTGAAGCTTTCTTT. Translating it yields CASSQDLAGFTEAFF.

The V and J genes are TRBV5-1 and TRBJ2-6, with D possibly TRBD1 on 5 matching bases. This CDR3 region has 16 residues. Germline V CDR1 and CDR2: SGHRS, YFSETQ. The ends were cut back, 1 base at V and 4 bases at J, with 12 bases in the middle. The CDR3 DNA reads TGCGCCAGCAGCTTGTTTCAGGGTCTAGGGGCCAACGTCCTGACTTTC. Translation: CASSLFQGLGANVLTF.

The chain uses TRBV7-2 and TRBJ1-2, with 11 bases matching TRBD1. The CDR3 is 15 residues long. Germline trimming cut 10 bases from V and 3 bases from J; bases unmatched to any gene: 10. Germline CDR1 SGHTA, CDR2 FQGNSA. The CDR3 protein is CATADRGRLDYGYTF. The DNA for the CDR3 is TGTGCCACCGCGGACAGGGGGCGACTGGACTATGGCTACACCTTC.